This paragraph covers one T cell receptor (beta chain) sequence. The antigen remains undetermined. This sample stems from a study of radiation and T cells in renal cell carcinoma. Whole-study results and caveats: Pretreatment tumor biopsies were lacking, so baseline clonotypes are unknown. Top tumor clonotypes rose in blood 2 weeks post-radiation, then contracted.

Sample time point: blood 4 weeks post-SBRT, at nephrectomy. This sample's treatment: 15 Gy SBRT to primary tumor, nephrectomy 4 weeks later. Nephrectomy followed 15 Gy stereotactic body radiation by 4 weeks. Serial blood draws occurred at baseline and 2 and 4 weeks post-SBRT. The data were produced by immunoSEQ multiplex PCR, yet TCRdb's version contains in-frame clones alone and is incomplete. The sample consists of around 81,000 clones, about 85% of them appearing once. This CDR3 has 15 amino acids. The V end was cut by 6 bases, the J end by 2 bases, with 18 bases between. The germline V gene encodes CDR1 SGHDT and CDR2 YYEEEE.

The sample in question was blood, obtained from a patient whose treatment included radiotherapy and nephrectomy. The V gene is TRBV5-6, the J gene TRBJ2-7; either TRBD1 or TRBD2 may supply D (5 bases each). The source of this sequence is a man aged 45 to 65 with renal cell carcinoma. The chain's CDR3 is CASNELGPGPYEQYF. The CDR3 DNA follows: TGTGCCAGCAACGAATTAGGACCGGGACCCTACGAGCAGTACTTC.